Below, 25 T cell receptor beta chains from the same sample are listed, as sequenced in a study of blood T cell repertoires in COVID-19. The method was immunoSEQ multiplex PCR; TCRdb's version includes in-frame clones alone and lacks a portion of them. Here the sample spans about 24,000 clones, nearly 90% being singletons. The material sequenced was peripheral blood. Every receptor here comes from a human donor in a cohort sampled during active COVID-19.

V usage is TRBV7-2 and J usage is TRBJ1-1; no reliable D call. This CDR3 is 13 amino acids long. Germline assignment: CDR1 SGHTA and CDR2 FQGNSA. The germline V and J ends were trimmed by 3 bases and 2 bases, with 7 bases remaining between them. The CDR3: CASSFGLNTEAFF. The CDR3 nucleotides read TGTGCCAGCAGCTTCGGACTAAACACTGAAGCTTTCTTT.

Only one count was recorded for this clone. The V call is TRBV6-5, the J call TRBJ2-7; 7 positions agree with TRBD2. This CDR3 comprises 15 residues. Germline CDR1 and CDR2: MNHEY and SVGAGI. The V gene end was trimmed by 4 bases and the J gene end by 1 base; junction bases not matched to a gene: 7. The CDR3 here is CASSSTSLSSYEQYF. CDR3 coding DNA: TGTGCCAGCAGTTCGACTAGCCTCTCATCCTACGAGCAGTACTTC.

The rearrangement joins TRBV7-9 to TRBJ2-5, with 9 bases lining up with TRBD2. This CDR3 is built from 15 residues. Per germline, CDR1 SEHNR and CDR2 FQNEAQ (reference sequence). The V segment lost 3 bases and the J segment 1 base; nucleotides outside the gene matches: 3. The CDR3 loop reads CASSLGSGGQETQYF. The CDR3 region has the DNA TGTGCCAGCAGCTTGGGTAGCGGGGGCCAAGAGACCCAGTACTTC.

The chain joins TRBV28 to TRBJ1-6, with D perhaps TRBD1 (5 bases). This CDR3 has 14 residues. CDR1 is MDHEN, CDR2 SYDVKM, per germline. The V end lost 6 bases, the J end lost 8 bases, and 14 bases lay between the germline ends. This chain's CDR3 is CASSTGGIDSPLHF. Here the CDR3 DNA reads TGTGCCAGCAGCACGGGGGGAATCGATTCACCCCTCCACTTT.

This rearrangement joins TRBV5-1 to TRBJ2-7, with D unresolved. CDR3 length equals 14 residues. The V and J ends lost 4 bases and 0 bases respectively, with 11 bases between them. Germline CDR1 and CDR2: SGHRS and YFSETQ. The CDR3 loop is CASSPLPVSYEQYF. The CDR3 DNA sequence: TGCGCCAGCAGCCCTTTACCAGTCTCCTACGAGCAGTACTTC.

This chain connects TRBV11-2 to TRBJ2-7; the match to TRBD2 covers 11 bases. V lost 3 bases, J lost 3 bases, and 4 bases stayed unmatched. CDR1 and CDR2 (germline): SGHAT, FQNNGV. This CDR3 comprises 15 residues. Written as DNA, the CDR3 is TGTGCCAGCAGCTTCGGACTAGCGGGCCTCTACGAGCAGTACTTC. The encoded protein is CASSFGLAGLYEQYF.

The J gene is TRBJ2-5, the V gene TRBV24-1; D is uncertain. This CDR3 has 15 amino acids. Germline CDR1 is KGHDR and CDR2 is SFDVKD. V lost 4 bases to trimming and J lost 2 bases, with 13 bases between them. CDR3 nucleotides: TGTGCCACCAGTGACTACTCGAGAAGTCAAGAGACCCAGTACTTC. It specifies CATSDYSRSQETQYF.

This clone appeared a single time. The gene calls are TRBV28 and TRBJ1-1; D is perhaps TRBD1 (5 bases). Trimming took 6 bases from V and 10 from J, leaving 27 bases between them. This CDR3 comprises 16 residues. Germline V gene data show CDR1 as MDHEN and CDR2 as SYDVKM. CDR3 nucleotides: TGTGCCAGCAGCGCCTCGGGGGTAGCCCTTGCCTCTGTAGCTTTCTTT. Translated, it gives CASSASGVALASVAFF.

This sequence joins TRBV18 and TRBJ1-1; the match to TRBD1 covers 7 bases. J was trimmed by 2 bases and V by 6 bases; bases with no gene match: 9. This CDR3 region has 15 residues. Germline V lookup: CDR1 KGHSH, CDR2 LQKENI. CDR3 loop: CASSPSTGINTEAFF. The CDR3 DNA reads TGTGCCAGCTCCCCATCGACAGGGATCAACACTGAAGCTTTCTTT.

The chain links TRBV5-4 to TRBJ2-5; D gene unclear. This CDR3 has 14 residues. From germline, CDR1 is SGHNT and CDR2 YYREEE (reference sequence). Trimming removed 4 bases from V and 5 bases from J, with 15 bases in between. CDR3 sequence (DNA): TGTGCCAGCAGCCCGACTCTGCCTTCGGAGACCCAGTACTTC. This sequence encodes CASSPTLPSETQYF.

V usage is TRBV29-1 and J usage is TRBJ1-2, with a tentative D call TRBD1 (5 bases). CDR1 and CDR2 from the germline V gene are SQVTM and ANQGSEA. V was clipped by 2 bases and J by 7 bases, with 14 bases between them. This CDR3 contains 13 residues. The CDR3 region is CSVETQGVGGYTF. The CDR3 bases are TGCAGCGTTGAAACTCAGGGCGTAGGTGGCTACACCTTC.

The genes are TRBV19 and TRBJ2-4; 9 nucleotides align to TRBD1. Germline-derived CDR1 and CDR2 are LNHDA and SQIVND (reference sequence). The CDR3 extends over 19 amino acids. The V segment lost 3 bases and the J segment 1 base; nucleotides outside the gene matches: 13. CDR3: CASSIAGQGRAVAKNIQYF. The CDR3 DNA reads TGTGCCAGTAGTATTGCTGGACAGGGGAGAGCTGTGGCCAAAAACATTCAGTACTTC.

The chain employs TRBV27 and TRBJ1-1; D is perhaps TRBD1 (6 bases). V lost 5 bases and J lost 7, with 17 bases in between. Germline values: CDR1 MNHEY, CDR2 SMNVEV (reference sequence). The CDR3 extends over 14 amino acids. CDR3 protein: CASSDRGLTGEAFF. As DNA, the CDR3 is TGTGCCAGCAGTGATAGGGGGTTAACGGGTGAAGCTTTCTTT.

This rearrangement joins TRBV7-3 to TRBJ2-1; D gene unclear. Germline loops: CDR1 SGHTA, CDR2 FQGTGA. V gave up 1 base and J gave up 0 bases, with 7 bases separating them. The CDR3 covers 15 residues. The chain's CDR3 is CASSLMQISYNEQFF. The DNA for the CDR3 is TGTGCCAGCAGCTTAATGCAGATCTCCTACAATGAGCAGTTCTTC.

CDR3 sequence reads: CASSLEGTSGREQFF. CDR3 coding DNA: TGTGCCAGCAGCTTAGAAGGGACTAGCGGGAGGGAGCAGTTCTTC. J is TRBJ2-1 and V is TRBV7-2, with 15 positions matching TRBD2. From germline, CDR1 is SGHTA and CDR2 FQGNSA. Losses at the gene ends were 1 base for V and 10 bases for J; bases not matched to a gene: 2. There are 15 residues in the CDR3.

This chain links TRBV27 with TRBJ1-1, with 11 nucleotides matching TRBD1. CDR1 and CDR2 from the germline V gene are MNHEY and SMNVEV (reference sequence). The junction had 11 bases not matched to a gene; V was cut back by 4 bases and J by 4 bases. This CDR3 comprises 17 residues. CDR3 nucleotide sequence: TGTGCCAGCAGTTCACCAGGGGACAGGGGGAGAGGCACTGAAGCTTTCTTT. This translates into CASSSPGDRGRGTEAFF.

This clone was recorded once. V usage is TRBV27 and J usage is TRBJ2-3, with 7 bases aligning to TRBD1. Germline lookup yields CDR1 MNHEY and CDR2 SMNVEV (reference sequence). CDR3 size: 16 residues. The CDR3 DNA reads as TGTGCTGGCCCCGGAGACCTCGGGCAGGGGGCAGATACGCAGTATTTT. This translates into CAGPGDLGQGADTQYF.

This chain joins TRBV30 and TRBJ1-3; possibly TRBD1 for D (5 bases). CDR3 length: 13 amino acids. Germline CDR1 GTSNPN, CDR2 SVGIG (reference sequence). Deletions cut 1 base from V and 5 bases from J, with 9 bases between. The CDR3 reads CAWSGQGRNTIYF. CDR3 DNA: TGTGCCTGGAGTGGGCAGGGCAGAAACACCATATATTTT.

The chain employs TRBV14 and TRBJ2-6; D remains ambiguous. The CDR3 extends over 15 amino acids. V shed 3 bases and J shed 0 bases, with 6 bases lying between them. In germline, CDR1 is SGHDN, CDR2 FVKESK. This CDR3 reads CASSQMSSGANVLTF. CDR3 DNA: TGTGCCAGCAGCCAGATGAGCTCTGGGGCCAACGTCCTGACTTTC.

V and J are TRBV11-3 and TRBJ2-7, with TRBD2 matching over 8 bases. Germline V gene data show CDR1 as SGHNT and CDR2 as YENEEA. The V gene end was trimmed by 6 bases and the J gene end by 4 bases; junction bases not matched to a gene: 8. CDR3 length: 14 residues. The CDR3 DNA follows: TGTGCCAGCAGTCCAAGCGGGGGAGTTTACGAGCAGTACTTC. Its translation: CASSPSGGVYEQYF. The full variable domain, with the rest looked up from reference TRBV11-3 and TRBJ2-7, is EAGVVQSPRYKIIEKKQPVAFWCNPISGHNTLYWYLQNLGQGPELLIRYENEEAVDDSQLPKDRFSAERLKGVDSTLKIQPAELGDSAVYLCASSPSGGVYEQYFGPGTRLTVT.

The chain has TRBV29-1 and TRBJ1-2; 11 bases agree with TRBD1. The CDR3 consists of 13 residues. In germline, CDR1 is SQVTM, CDR2 ANQGSEA. J was trimmed by 6 bases and V by 6 bases; bases with no gene match: 6. The CDR3: CSVGQGALDGYTF. The CDR3 coding sequence is TGCAGCGTAGGACAGGGGGCTCTCGATGGCTACACCTTC.

The chain joins TRBV7-2 to TRBJ1-2, with unresolved D. Germline CDR1 and CDR2: SGHTA and FQGNSA. V shed 5 bases and J shed 8 bases, with 15 bases lying between them. The CDR3 extends over 13 amino acids. The CDR3 here is CASSPGEAGGYTF. In nucleotides, the CDR3 is TGTGCCAGCAGCCCTGGGGAGGCGGGGGGCTACACCTTC.

The rearrangement uses TRBV28 and TRBJ2-5, with D maybe TRBD1 (7 bases). The CDR3 loop spans 16 amino acids. Trimming removed 5 bases from V and 3 bases from J, with 19 bases in between. Germline CDR1 and CDR2: MDHEN and SYDVKM. CDR3 DNA sequence: TGTGCCAGCAGTGGAGACAGGGAGGTGGAGGAAGAGACCCAGTACTTC. This codes for CASSGDREVEEETQYF.

The V call is TRBV28, the J call TRBJ1-2, with D perhaps TRBD1 (5 bases). Trimming cost V 7 bases and J 0 bases, with 9 bases left between them. The CDR3 runs 13 residues. Looked up from germline, CDR1 is MDHEN and CDR2 is SYDVKM. CDR3 sequence: CASIPGPNYGYTF. In DNA form, the CDR3 reads TGTGCCAGCATCCCAGGGCCTAACTATGGCTACACCTTC.

The chain uses TRBV29-1 and TRBJ2-1, with D perhaps TRBD1 (6 bases). The germline V and J ends were trimmed by 6 bases and 12 bases, with 27 bases remaining between them. Germline V gene sequence: CDR1 SQVTM, CDR2 ANQGSEA. CDR3 length: 15 amino acids. Written as DNA, the CDR3 is TGCAGCGTCCGAATCAGGGGCCACGACCCAATGAGGCAGTTCTTC. Amino acid sequence: CSVRIRGHDPMRQFF.